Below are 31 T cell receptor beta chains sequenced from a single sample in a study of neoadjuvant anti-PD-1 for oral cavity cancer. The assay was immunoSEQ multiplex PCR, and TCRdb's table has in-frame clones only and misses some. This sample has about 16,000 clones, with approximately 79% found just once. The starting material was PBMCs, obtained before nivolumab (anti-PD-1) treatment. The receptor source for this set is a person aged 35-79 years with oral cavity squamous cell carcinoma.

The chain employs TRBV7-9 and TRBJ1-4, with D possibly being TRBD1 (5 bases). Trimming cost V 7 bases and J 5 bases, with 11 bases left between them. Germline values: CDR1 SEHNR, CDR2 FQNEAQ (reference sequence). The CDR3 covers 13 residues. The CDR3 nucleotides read TGTGCCAGCACCCAGGAGGGGAATGAAAAACTGTTTTTT. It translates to CASTQEGNEKLFF.

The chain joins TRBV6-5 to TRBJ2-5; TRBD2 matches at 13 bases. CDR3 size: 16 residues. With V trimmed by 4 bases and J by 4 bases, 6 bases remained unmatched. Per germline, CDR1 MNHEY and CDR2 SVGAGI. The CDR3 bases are TGTGCCAGCAGTTCCCTGGGACTAGCGGGACGAGAGACCCAGTACTTC. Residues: CASSSLGLAGRETQYF.

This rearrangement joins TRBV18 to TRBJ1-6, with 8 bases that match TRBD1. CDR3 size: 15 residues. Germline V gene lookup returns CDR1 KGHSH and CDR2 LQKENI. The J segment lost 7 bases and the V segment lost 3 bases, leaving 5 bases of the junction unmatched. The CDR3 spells CASSPRTGQNSPLHF. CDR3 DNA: TGTGCCAGCTCACCCCGGACAGGGCAGAATTCACCCCTCCACTTT.

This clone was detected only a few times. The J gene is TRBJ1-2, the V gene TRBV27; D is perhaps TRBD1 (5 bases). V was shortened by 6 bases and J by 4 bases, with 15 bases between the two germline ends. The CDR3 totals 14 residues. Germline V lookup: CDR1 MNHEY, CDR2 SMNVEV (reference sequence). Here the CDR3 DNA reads TGTGCCAGCAGCAGAACGGCAGGGCTCTATGGCTACACCTTC. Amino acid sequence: CASSRTAGLYGYTF.

CDR3 protein: CASSLRSGGFGYTF. CDR3 DNA sequence: TGTGCCAGCAGTTTAAGGTCAGGGGGGTTTGGCTACACCTTC. The V call is TRBV27, the J call TRBJ1-2; 7 bases map to TRBD1. V gave up 2 bases and J gave up 7 bases; unmatched junction bases: 7. The CDR3 length is 14 residues. Germline assignment: CDR1 MNHEY and CDR2 SMNVEV (reference sequence).

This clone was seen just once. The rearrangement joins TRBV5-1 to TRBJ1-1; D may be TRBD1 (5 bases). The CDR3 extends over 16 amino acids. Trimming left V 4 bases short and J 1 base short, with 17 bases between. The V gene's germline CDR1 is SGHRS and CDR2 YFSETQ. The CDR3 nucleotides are TGCGCCAGCAGCCCTAAGGACCAGGGAAGGAACACTGAAGCTTTCTTT. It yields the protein CASSPKDQGRNTEAFF.

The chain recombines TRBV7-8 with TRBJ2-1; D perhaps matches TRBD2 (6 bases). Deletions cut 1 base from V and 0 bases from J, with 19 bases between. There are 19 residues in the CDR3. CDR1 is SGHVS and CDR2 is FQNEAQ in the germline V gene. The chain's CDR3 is CASSLGGIPLTSSYNEQFF. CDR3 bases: TGTGCCAGCAGCTTAGGCGGGATTCCCCTAACCAGCTCCTACAATGAGCAGTTCTTC.

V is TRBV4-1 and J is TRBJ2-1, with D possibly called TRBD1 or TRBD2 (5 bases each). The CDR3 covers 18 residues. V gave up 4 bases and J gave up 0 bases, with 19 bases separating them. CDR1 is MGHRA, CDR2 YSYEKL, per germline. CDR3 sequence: CASSPGAQAGSSYNEQFF. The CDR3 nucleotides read TGCGCCAGCAGCCCCGGGGCGCAGGCGGGTAGCTCCTACAATGAGCAGTTCTTC.

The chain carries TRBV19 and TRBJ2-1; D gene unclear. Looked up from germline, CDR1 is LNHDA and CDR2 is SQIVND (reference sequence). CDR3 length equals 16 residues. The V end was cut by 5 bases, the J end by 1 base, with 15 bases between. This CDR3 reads CASSPIGGVSYNEQFF. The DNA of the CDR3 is TGTGCCAGTAGTCCTATTGGTGGGGTTTCCTACAATGAGCAGTTCTTC.

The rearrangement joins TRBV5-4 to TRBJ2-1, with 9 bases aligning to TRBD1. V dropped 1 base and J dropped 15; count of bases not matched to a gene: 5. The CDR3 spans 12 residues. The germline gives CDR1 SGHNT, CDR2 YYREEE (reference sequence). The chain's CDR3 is CASSLNRGRMFF. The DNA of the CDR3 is TGTGCCAGCAGCTTGAACAGGGGGCGGATGTTCTTC.

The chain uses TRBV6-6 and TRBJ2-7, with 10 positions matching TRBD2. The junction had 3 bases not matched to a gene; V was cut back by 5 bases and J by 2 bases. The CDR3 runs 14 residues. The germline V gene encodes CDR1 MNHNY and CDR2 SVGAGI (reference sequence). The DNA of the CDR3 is TGTGCCAGCAGTCAGCGGGAGGGCCCCTACGAGCAGTACTTC. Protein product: CASSQREGPYEQYF.

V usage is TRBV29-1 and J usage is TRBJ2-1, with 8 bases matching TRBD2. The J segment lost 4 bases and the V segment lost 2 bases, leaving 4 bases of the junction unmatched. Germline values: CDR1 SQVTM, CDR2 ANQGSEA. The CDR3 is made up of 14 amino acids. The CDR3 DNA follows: TGCAGCGTTGAACCTATAGCGGGGTACAATGAGCAGTTCTTC. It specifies CSVEPIAGYNEQFF.

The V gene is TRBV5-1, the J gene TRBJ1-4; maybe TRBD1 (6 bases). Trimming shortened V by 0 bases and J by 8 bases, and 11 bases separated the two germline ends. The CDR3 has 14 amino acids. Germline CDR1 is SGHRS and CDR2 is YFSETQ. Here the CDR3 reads CASSLEQGNEKLFF. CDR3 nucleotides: TGCGCCAGCAGCTTGGAGCAGGGGAACGAAAAACTGTTTTTT.

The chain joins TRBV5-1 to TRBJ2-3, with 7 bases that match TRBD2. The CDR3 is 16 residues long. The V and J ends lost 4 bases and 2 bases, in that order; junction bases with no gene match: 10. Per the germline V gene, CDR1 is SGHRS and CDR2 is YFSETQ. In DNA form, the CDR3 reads TGCGCCAGCAGCCCTCCTCTACTAGCGACCACAGATACGCAGTATTTT. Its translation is CASSPPLLATTDTQYF.

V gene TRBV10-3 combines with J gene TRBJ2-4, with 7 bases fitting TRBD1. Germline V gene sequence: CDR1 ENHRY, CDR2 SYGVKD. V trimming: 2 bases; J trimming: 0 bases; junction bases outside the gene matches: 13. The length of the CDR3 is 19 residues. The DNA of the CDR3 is TGTGCCATCAGTGAGAGTGACGTGACAGGGACGTTAGCCAAAAACATTCAGTACTTC. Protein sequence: CAISESDVTGTLAKNIQYF.

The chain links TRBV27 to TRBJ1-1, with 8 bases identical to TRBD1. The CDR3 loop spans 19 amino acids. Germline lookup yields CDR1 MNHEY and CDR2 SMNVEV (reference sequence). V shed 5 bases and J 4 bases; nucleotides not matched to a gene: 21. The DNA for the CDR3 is TGTGCCAGCAGTACTCGGGGGGACAGGACAGGCCCATACCGCACTGAAGCTTTCTTT. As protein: CASSTRGDRTGPYRTEAFF.

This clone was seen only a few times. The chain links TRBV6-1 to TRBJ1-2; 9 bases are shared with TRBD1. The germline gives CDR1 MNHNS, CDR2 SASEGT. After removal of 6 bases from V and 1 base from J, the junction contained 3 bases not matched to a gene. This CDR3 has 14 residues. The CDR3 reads CASRGQGGNYGYTF. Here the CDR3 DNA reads TGTGCCAGCAGGGGACAGGGAGGTAACTATGGCTACACCTTC.

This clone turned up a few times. CDR3 in amino acids: CASSLTEYEQYF. The CDR3 bases are TGTGCCAGCAGTTTGACAGAATACGAGCAGTACTTC. The chain couples TRBV28 to TRBJ2-7, with D tentatively TRBD1 (5 bases). Trimming stripped 3 bases from V and 4 bases from J, with 7 bases between. In germline, CDR1 is MDHEN, CDR2 SYDVKM. The CDR3 is made up of 12 amino acids.

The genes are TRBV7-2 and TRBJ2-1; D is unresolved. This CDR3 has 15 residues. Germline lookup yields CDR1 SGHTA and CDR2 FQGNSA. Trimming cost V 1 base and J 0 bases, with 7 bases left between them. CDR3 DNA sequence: TGTGCCAGCAGCTTAGAGCGTTACTCCTACAATGAGCAGTTCTTC. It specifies CASSLERYSYNEQFF.

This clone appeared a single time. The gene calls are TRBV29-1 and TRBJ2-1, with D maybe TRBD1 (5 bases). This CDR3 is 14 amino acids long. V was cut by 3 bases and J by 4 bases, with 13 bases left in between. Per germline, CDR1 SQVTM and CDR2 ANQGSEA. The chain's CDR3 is CSVESWGQYNEQFF. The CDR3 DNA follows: TGCAGCGTTGAGAGCTGGGGCCAATACAATGAGCAGTTCTTC.

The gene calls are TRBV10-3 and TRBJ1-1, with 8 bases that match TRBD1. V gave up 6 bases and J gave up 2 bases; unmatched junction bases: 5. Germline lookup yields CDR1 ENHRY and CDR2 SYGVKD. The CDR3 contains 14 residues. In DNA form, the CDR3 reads TGTGCCATCAGGGGTGGACAGGGTAACACTGAAGCTTTCTTT. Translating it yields CAIRGGQGNTEAFF.

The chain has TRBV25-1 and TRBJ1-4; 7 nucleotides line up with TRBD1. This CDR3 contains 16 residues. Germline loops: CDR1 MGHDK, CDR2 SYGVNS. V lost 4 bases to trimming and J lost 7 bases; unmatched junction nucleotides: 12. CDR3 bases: TGTGCCAGCAGTGCACTCCCCGGGACAGCGGCTGAAAAACTGTTTTTT. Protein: CASSALPGTAAEKLFF.

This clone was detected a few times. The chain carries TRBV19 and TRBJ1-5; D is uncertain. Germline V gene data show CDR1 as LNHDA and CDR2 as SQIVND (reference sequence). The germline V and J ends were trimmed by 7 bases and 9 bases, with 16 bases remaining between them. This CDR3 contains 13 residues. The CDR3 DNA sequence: TGTGCCAGTAATGAGGGTGCGATCCGGCCCCAGCATTTT. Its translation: CASNEGAIRPQHF.

The CDR3, as DNA: TGTGCCATCAGTGTTCGTGACAGGGATTCCTACGAGCAGTACTTC. Translation gives CAISVRDRDSYEQYF. V gene TRBV10-3 combines with J gene TRBJ2-7, with 7 bases fitting TRBD1. V gave up 4 bases and J gave up 1 base; unmatched junction bases: 7. The CDR3 sequence is 15 residues long. Germline V gene sequence: CDR1 ENHRY, CDR2 SYGVKD.

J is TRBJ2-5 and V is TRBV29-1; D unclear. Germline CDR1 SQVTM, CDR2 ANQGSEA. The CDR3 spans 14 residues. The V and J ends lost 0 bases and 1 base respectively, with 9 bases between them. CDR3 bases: TGCAGCGTTGAAGATCGTCTCGTCCAAGAGACCCAGTACTTC. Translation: CSVEDRLVQETQYF.

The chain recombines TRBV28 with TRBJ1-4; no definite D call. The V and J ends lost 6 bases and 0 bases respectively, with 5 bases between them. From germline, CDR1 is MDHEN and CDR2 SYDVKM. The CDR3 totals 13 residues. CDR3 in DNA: TGTGCCAGCAGAGGTCCAACTAATGAAAAACTGTTTTTT. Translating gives CASRGPTNEKLFF.

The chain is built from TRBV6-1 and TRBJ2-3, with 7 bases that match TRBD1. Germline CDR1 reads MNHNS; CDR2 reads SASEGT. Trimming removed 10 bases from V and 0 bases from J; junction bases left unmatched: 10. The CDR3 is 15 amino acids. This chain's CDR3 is CAILLGQSSTDTQYF. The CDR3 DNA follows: TGTGCCATCCTCCTGGGACAGTCTAGCACAGATACGCAGTATTTT.

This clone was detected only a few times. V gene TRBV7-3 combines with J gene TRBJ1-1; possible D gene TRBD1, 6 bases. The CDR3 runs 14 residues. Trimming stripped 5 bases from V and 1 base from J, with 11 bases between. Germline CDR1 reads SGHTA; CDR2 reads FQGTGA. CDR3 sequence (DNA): TGTGCCAGCAGCCCGGGACACTCGAACACTGAAGCTTTCTTT. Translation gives CASSPGHSNTEAFF.

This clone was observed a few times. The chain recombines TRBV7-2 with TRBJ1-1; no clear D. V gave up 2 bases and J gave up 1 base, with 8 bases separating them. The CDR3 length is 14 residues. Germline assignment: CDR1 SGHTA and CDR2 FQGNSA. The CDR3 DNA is TGTGCCAGCAGCTTAAACAGCCAGAACACTGAAGCTTTCTTT. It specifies CASSLNSQNTEAFF.

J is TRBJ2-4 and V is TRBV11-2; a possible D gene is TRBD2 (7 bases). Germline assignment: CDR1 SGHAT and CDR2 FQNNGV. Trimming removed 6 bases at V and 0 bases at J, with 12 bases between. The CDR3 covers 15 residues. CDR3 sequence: CASRGGVLAKNIQYF. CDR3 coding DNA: TGTGCCAGCAGAGGGGGGGTCCTAGCCAAAAACATTCAGTACTTC.

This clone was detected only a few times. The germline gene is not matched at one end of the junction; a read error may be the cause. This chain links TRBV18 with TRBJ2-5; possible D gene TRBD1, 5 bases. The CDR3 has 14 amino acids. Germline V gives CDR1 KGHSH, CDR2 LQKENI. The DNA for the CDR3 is TGTGCCAGTTCACAGGTCGAAGAATGGGCGACCCAGTACTTC. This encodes CASSQVEEWATQYF. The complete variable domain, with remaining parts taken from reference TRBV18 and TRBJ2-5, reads NAGVMQNPRHLVRRRGQEARLRCSPMKGHSHVYWYRQLPEEGLKFMVYLQKENIIDESGMPKERFSAEFPKEGPSILRIQQVVRGDSAAYFCASSQVEEWATQYFGPGTRLLVL.